This T cell receptor beta chain was captured in a study of graft-versus-host responses after intestinal transplantation. The study, taken as a whole, reports: Graft-versus-host to host-versus-graft clonal ratios in allografts were high in patients with graft-donor T cell macrochimerism. GvH clones occurred in recipient marrow; some first appeared in ileum or blood. Levels of circulating GvH clones at their peak were associated with early post-transplant HvG declines.

TCRdb's copy holds only in-frame clones and misses some; the assay was immunoSEQ multiplex PCR. The table lists 96,000 or so clones, 92% of them singletons, with approximately 0.17% in the top ten. V lost 2 bases, J lost 3 bases, and 2 bases stayed unmatched. The length of the CDR3 is 14 residues. From germline, CDR1 is MDHEN and CDR2 SYDVKM. In regard to this clone: Its antigen is currently unknown. The sample has other DNA sequences that encode this CDR3 too.

The sample consisted of unstimulated CD4+ T cells sorted from spleen or lymph node cells, taken before intestinal transplant. This sequence joins TRBV28 and TRBJ2-3; 7 positions agree with TRBD2. The clonotype was recovered from a human donor who received an intestinal transplant. This CDR3 reads CASSLGGSTDTQYF. The DNA of the CDR3 is TGTGCCAGCAGTTTAGGCGGGAGTACAGATACGCAGTATTTT.